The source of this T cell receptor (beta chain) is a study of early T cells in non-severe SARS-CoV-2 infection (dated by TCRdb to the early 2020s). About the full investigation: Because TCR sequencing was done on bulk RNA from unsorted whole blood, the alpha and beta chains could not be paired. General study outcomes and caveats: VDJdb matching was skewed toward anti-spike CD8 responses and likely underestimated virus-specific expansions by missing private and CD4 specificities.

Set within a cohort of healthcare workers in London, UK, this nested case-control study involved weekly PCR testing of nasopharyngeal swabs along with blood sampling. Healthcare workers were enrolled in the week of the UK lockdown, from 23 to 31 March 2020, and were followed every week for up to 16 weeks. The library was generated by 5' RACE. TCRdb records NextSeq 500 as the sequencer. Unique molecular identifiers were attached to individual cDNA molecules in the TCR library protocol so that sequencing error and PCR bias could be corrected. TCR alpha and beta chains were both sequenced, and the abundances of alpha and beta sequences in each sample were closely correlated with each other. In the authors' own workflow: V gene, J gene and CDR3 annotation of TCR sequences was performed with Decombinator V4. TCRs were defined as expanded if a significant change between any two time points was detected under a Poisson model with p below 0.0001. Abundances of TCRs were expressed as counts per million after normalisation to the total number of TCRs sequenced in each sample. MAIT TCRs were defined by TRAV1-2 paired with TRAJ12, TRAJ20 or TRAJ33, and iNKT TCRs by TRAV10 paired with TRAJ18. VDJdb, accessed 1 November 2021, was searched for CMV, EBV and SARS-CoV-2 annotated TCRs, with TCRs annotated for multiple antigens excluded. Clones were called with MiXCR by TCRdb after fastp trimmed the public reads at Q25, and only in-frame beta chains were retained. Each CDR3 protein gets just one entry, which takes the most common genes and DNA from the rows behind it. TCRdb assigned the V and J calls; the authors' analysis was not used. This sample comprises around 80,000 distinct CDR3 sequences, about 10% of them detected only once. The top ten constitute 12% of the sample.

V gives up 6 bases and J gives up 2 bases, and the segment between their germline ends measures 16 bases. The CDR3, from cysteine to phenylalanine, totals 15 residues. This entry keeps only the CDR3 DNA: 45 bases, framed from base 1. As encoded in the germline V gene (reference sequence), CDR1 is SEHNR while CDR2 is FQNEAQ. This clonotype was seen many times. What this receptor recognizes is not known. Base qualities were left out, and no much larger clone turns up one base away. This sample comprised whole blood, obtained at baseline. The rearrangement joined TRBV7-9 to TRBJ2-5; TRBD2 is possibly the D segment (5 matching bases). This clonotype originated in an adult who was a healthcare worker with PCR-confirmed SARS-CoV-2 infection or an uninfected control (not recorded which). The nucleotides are TGTGCCAGCAGTCGAGCAGGAGGCGAACAAGAGACCCAGTACTTC. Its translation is CASSRAGGEQETQYF. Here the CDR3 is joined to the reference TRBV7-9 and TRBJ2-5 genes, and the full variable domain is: DTGVSQNPRHKITKRGQNVTFRCDPISEHNRLYWYRQTLGQGPEFLTYFQNEAQLEKSRLLSDRFSAERPKGSFSTLEIQRTEQGDSAMYLCASSRAGGEQETQYFGPGTRLLVL.